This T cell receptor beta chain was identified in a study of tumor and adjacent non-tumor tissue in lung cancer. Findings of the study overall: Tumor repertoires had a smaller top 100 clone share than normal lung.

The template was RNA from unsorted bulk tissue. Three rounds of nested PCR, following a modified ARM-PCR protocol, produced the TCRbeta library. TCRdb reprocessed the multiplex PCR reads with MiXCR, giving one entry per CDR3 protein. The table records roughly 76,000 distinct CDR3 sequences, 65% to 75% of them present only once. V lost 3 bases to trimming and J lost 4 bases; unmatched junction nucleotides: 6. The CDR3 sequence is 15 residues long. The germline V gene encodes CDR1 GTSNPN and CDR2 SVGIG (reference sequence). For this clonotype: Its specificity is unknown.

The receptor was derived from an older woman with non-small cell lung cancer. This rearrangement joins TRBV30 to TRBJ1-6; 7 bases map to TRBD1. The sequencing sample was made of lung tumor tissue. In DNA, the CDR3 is TGTGCCTGGAGACACAGGGGCAGTTATAATTCACCCCTCCACTTT. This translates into CAWRHRGSYNSPLHF.